This passage covers 3 T cell receptor beta chains from one sample sequenced in a study of cytomegalovirus exposure and HLA in healthy donors. PCR was performed using 60 Vbeta and 13 Jbeta primers. Profiled with immunoSEQ multiplex PCR; TCRdb holds only in-frame clones, not every one. This table holds approximately 100,000 clones, approximately 77% found once. Sequencing was carried out using PBMCs. All receptors come from a woman aged 40 to 50 in good health and CMV-seronegative.

This sequence joins TRBV29-1 and TRBJ2-3; D is uncertain. Trimming removed 7 bases from V and 0 bases from J, with 17 bases in between. Germline V lookup: CDR1 SQVTM, CDR2 ANQGSEA. The length of the CDR3 is 15 residues. CDR3 sequence reads: CSAAIPLTSTDTQYF. CDR3 DNA sequence: TGCAGCGCCGCCATCCCGCTTACTAGCACAGATACGCAGTATTTT.

The genes are TRBV6-5 and TRBJ1-4, with 9 bases matching TRBD1. The CDR3 runs to 14 residues. The ends lost 6 bases at V and 7 bases at J; junction bases unmatched: 6. CDR1 MNHEY and CDR2 SVGAGI come from the germline V gene. CDR3 sequence (DNA): TGTGCCAGCAGGAAACAGGGGGCTGCTGAAAAACTGTTTTTT. Protein product: CASRKQGAAEKLFF.

V is TRBV11-2 and J is TRBJ2-7; D possibly corresponds to TRBD2 (6 bases). The CDR3 spans 14 residues. Trimming removed 5 bases at V and 3 bases at J, with 14 bases between. Germline values: CDR1 SGHAT, CDR2 FQNNGV. CDR3 nucleotide sequence: TGTGCCAGCAGCCAATTTGGCGGGAACTACGAGCAGTACTTC. Its translation: CASSQFGGNYEQYF. The full variable domain, in which reference TRBV11-2 and TRBJ2-7 provide the parts outside the CDR3, is EAGVAQSPRYKIIEKRQSVAFWCNPISGHATLYWYQQILGQGPKLLIQFQNNGVVDDSQLPKDRFSAERLKGVDSTLKIQPAKLEDSAVYLCASSQFGGNYEQYFGPGTRLTVT.